This entry describes one TCR beta chain. The target antigen is unknown. This CDR3 is 13 amino acids long. Trimming took off 3 bases at V and 6 bases at J, with 9 bases between the two ends. CDR1 and CDR2 (germline): ENHRY, SYGVKD. The repertoire was sequenced with immunoSEQ multiplex PCR; TCRdb's copy has only in-frame clones and lacks some. In the table there are tens of thousands of clones, roughly 96% of which are singletons. This record comes from a study of siplizumab effects on memory and regulatory T cells. General study findings and limits: Naive T cells seemed more diverse than memory cells and seemed major alloresponse contributors. Siplizumab cultures yielded proliferating Tregs whose suppressive function was not confirmed. Alloreactive sequences that could be traced to unstimulated CD4+ memory cells showed a significant reduction under siplizumab.

The sample taken for sequencing was naive CD8+ T cells sorted from blood. This TCR derives from a human donor in good health. V usage is TRBV10-3 and J usage is TRBJ2-1; perhaps TRBD2 as D (7 bases). CDR3 loop: CAISEGGANEQFF. The DNA of the CDR3 is TGTGCCATCAGTGAAGGGGGGGCCAATGAGCAGTTCTTC.